The TCR beta chain described here comes from a study of response to subunit inactivated influenza vaccine. There are many counts of this clonotype. As yet, its antigen is unknown. One end of the junction fails to match germline, which may point to a read error. TCRdb re-called the RT-PCR reads with MiXCR, one entry per CDR3 protein. The table records 450,000 to 500,000 distinct CDR3 sequences, over 9.5% of them present only once. Germline assignment: CDR1 SSHAT and CDR2 FNYEAQ (reference sequence). The CDR3 is 13 residues long. Findings and caveats of the study: Authors proposed each seasonal influenza vaccination draws in few new T cells.

This sequence joins TRBV7-7 and TRBJ2-3, with D unclear. This specimen consisted of PBMCs from blood, obtained 35 to 45 days after vaccination. This receptor was taken from a man between 50 and 59 years old who received an inactivated influenza vaccine. CDR3 coding DNA: TGTGCTAGCAGCAGAGAGAATACAGATACGCAGTATTTT. As protein: CASSRENTDTQYF.